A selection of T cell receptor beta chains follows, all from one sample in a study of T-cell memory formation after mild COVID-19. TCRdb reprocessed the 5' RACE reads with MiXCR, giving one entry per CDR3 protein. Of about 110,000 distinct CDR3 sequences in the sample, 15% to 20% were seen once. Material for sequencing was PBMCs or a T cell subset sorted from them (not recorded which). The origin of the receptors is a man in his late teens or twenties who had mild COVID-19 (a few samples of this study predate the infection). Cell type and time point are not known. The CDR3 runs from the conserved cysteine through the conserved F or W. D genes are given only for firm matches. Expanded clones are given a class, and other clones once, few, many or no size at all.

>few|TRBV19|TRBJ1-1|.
CASSTTDLNTEAFF
TGTGCCAGTAGTACGACAGATCTGAACACTGAAGCTTTCTTT
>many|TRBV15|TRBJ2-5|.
CATSRDHWGQETQYF
TGTGCCACCAGCAGAGATCACTGGGGTCAAGAGACCCAGTACTTC
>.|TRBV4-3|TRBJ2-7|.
CASSQGYGNYEQYF
TGCGCCAGCAGCCAAGGATACGGGAACTACGAGCAGTACTTC
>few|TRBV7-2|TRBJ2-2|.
CASSLARGTTGELFF
TGTGCCAGCAGCTTAGCGCGGGGTACCACCGGGGAGCTGTTTTTT
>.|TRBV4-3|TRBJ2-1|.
CASSHAMLDEQFF
TGCGCCAGCAGCCATGCGATGTTGGATGAGCAGTTCTTC
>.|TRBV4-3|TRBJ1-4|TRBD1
CASSAGTVTGSTNEKLFF
TGCGCCAGCAGCGCCGGGACAGTTACGGGGTCAACTAATGAAAAACTGTTTTTT
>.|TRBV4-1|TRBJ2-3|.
CASSQTGPDTKYF
TGCGCCAGCAGCCAAACGGGACCAGATACGAAGTATTTT
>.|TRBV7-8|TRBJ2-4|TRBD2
CASSQYGGGVLSIQYF
TGTGCCAGCAGCCAATATGGCGGGGGGGTCTTGAGCATTCAGTACTTC
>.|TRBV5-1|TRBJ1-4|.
CASSLALVSGEKLFF
TGCGCCAGCAGCTTGGCCCTCGTTTCAGGAGAAAAACTGTTTTTT
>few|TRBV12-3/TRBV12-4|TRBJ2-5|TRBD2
CATLLGGSGETQYF
TGTGCCACCTTGCTGGGAGGGTCTGGGGAGACCCAGTACTTC
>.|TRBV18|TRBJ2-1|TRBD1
CASLGRGINEQFF
TGTGCCAGCTTAGGCAGGGGGATAAATGAGCAGTTCTTC
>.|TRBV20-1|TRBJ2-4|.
CSGWVRSKNIQYF
TGCAGTGGATGGGTTAGGAGCAAAAACATTCAGTACTTC
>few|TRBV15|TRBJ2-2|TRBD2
CATSRDRREGPNTGELFF
TGTGCCACCAGCAGAGACCGCCGGGAGGGACCAAACACCGGGGAGCTGTTTTTT
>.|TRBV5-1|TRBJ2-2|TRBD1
CASSFRQGDTGELFF
TGCGCCAGCAGCTTCAGACAGGGGGACACCGGGGAGCTGTTTTTT
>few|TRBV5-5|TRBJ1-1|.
CASSPQIGSTEAFF
TGTGCCAGCAGCCCCCAGATTGGGAGCACTGAAGCTTTCTTT
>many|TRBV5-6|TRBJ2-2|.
CASSPLEDSIATGELFF
TGTGCCAGCAGCCCTCTAGAGGACAGCATCGCCACCGGGGAGCTGTTTTTT
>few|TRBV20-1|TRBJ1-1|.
CSAREGGGWSEAFF
TGCAGTGCTAGAGAGGGTGGGGGTTGGAGTGAAGCTTTCTTT